This TCR beta chain was sequenced for a study of siplizumab effects on memory and regulatory T cells. Study results and limitations: Alloreactive sequences traceable to unstimulated CD4+ memory cells were significantly reduced by siplizumab.

Germline loops: CDR1 SGDLS, CDR2 YYNGEE. J lost 6 bases, V lost 4 bases, and 9 bases had no gene match. The CDR3 consists of 14 residues. This clone was seen a single time. Its antigen is unknown. Libraries were prepared by immunoSEQ multiplex PCR; TCRdb keeps only in-frame clonotypes and omits some of them. The sample lists about 120,000 clones, approximately 94% seen once, with about 1.8% in the top ten. The chain employs TRBV9 and TRBJ2-7, with TRBD1 matching 8 bases. This receptor was identified in a human donor in good health. The sequencing input was non-Treg CD4+ T cells sorted from blood. CDR3 protein: CASSPEGQGLEQYF. In nucleotides, the CDR3 is TGTGCCAGCAGCCCTGAAGGACAGGGCCTCGAGCAGTACTTC. The full variable domain, in which reference TRBV9 and TRBJ2-7 provide the parts outside the CDR3, is DSGVTQTPKHLITATGQRVTLRCSPRSGDLSVYWYQQSLDQGLQFLIQYYNGEERAKGNILERFSAQQFPDLHSELNLSSLELGDSALYFCASSPEGQGLEQYFGPGTRLTVT.